The 2 T cell receptor beta chains given below trace back to one sample, sequenced in a study of blood T cells in healthy people across ages. A second PCR of 7 to 11 cycles used a sample-barcoded 5' primer and a J-beta primer mix. MiXCR was run by TCRdb on the 5' RACE reads, yielding one entry per CDR3 protein. This table holds some 640,000 distinct CDR3 sequences, around 48% found once. The specimen was blood. The source is an older woman in good health.

This clonotype was detected a few times. The CDR3 spells CASSPDNYGYTF. For the CDR3, the DNA is TGTGCCAGCAGTCCGGACAACTATGGCTACACCTTC. The V gene is TRBV12-3 or TRBV12-4, the J gene TRBJ1-2; D remains ambiguous. CDR3 size: 12 residues. The ends were cut back, 5 bases at V and 2 bases at J, with 6 bases in the middle.

For the CDR3, the DNA is TGTGCCAGCAGTCTCGTCCTTGCCCTAGCGGGAAACAATGAGCAGTTCTTC. It yields the protein CASSLVLALAGNNEQFF. The chain joins TRBV9 to TRBJ2-1; 9 bases line up with TRBD2. Germline V gene lookup returns CDR1 SGDLS and CDR2 YYNGEE. The trim removed 5 bases at V and 5 bases at J, leaving 14 bases unmatched. CDR3 length: 17 residues.